This TCR beta chain was sequenced during a study of blood T cell repertoires in COVID-19. At the level of the study: Acute and convalescent COVID-19 samples came from the United States, Italy and Spain. T cells, B-cell-depleted T cells, or PBMCs supplied cDNA or gDNA.

In assigning cohorts, the study relied on participant-reported clinical history. This clone was seen a single time. TCRdb's table, derived via immunoSEQ multiplex PCR, lists solely in-frame clones and lacks some. In the table there are 200,000 to 250,000 clones, around 90% of which are singletons. The V and J ends lost 1 base and 7 bases respectively, with 18 bases between them. From germline, CDR1 is SGHAT and CDR2 FQDESV (reference sequence). The CDR3 consists of 16 residues. The V gene is TRBV11-1, the J gene TRBJ2-3; D is possibly TRBD1 (6 bases). The receptor comes from a man aged 25 to 45 who had been exposed to COVID-19. Specimen: PBMCs or T cells enriched from blood (not recorded which). CDR3 in amino acids: CASSLELGRRGHTQYF. In DNA, the CDR3 is TGTGCCAGCAGCTTAGAACTCGGTCGCAGGGGCCATACGCAGTATTTT. The variable domain in full, with the rest retrieved from reference TRBV11-1 and TRBJ2-3, is EAEVAQSPRYKITEKSQAVAFWCDPISGHATLYWYRQILGQGPELLVQFQDESVVDDSQLPKDRFSAERLKGVDSTLKIQPAELGDSAMYLCASSLELGRRGHTQYFGPGTRLTVL.